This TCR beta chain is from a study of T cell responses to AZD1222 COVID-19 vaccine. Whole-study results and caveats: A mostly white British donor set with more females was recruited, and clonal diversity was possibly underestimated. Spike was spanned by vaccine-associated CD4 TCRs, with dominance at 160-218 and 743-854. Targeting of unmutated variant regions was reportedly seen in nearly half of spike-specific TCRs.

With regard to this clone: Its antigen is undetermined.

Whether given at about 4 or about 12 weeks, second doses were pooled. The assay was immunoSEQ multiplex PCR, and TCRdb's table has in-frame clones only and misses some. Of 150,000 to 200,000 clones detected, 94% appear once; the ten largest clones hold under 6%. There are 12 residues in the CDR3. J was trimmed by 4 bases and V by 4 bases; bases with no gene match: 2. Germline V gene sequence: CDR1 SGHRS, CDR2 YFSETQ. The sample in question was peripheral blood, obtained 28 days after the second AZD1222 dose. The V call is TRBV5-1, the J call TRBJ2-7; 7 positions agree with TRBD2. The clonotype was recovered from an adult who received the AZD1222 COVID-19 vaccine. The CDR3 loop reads CASSVGGYEQYF. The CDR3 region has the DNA TGCGCCAGCAGCGTGGGGGGGTACGAGCAGTACTTC.